The rows below give T cell receptor beta chains drawn from one sample of a study of technical replicates of blood from four donors. Here immunoSEQ multiplex PCR was the method, and the copy in TCRdb shows in-frame clones only, minus some. Among about 67,000 clones listed, about 97% were seen once. Sequenced sample: T cells isolated from PBMCs. These receptor sequences come from a human donor in good health. Each CDR3 is given without its conserved first and last residue.

V gene,J gene,CDR3 protein
TRBV9,TRBJ1-1,ASSSRGYTEAF
TRBV14,TRBJ2-7,ASSQDVGWEQY
TRBV29-1,TRBJ2-1,SVESTSSYNEQF
TRBV25-1,TRBJ1-1,ASTGGVRNTEAF
TRBV5-4,TRBJ2-1,ASSSPTNEQF
TRBV7-6,TRBJ1-5,ASSLDLNQPQH
TRBV11-1,TRBJ2-7,ASSPTSGTYEQY
TRBV7-8,TRBJ2-1,ASSFLLLVAGFSYNEQF
TRBV7-9,TRBJ2-7,ASSLSQLAGVFVYEQY
TRBV20-1,TRBJ2-6,SARDAVLT
TRBV18,TRBJ1-1,ASSLTRGVLTTEAF
TRBV28,TRBJ2-1,ASSFRWGLNNEQF
TRBV6-1,TRBJ1-1,ASSDIGRGTEAF
TRBV4-2,TRBJ2-2,ASSLLAGNTGELF
TRBV2,TRBJ1-1,ASGQSMNTEAF
TRBV7-3,TRBJ1-5,ASSRAGGQPQH
TRBV28,TRBJ2-7,AISSRGGPSYEQY
TRBV27,TRBJ2-3,ASKPRQGYSTDTQY
TRBV5-4,TRBJ2-5,ASSLGAYDIQETQY
TRBV28,TRBJ2-7,ASSHPQGNSLYEQY
TRBV19,TRBJ2-7,ASSIRGNSLYEQY
TRBV2,TRBJ1-5,ASRLWLNQPQH
TRBV4-1,TRBJ2-1,ASSQDILAGGEYNEQF
TRBV10-3,TRBJ2-5,AIKDRTQQETQY
TRBV7-9,TRBJ1-2,ASSLVDRGYGYT
TRBV21-1,TRBJ1-5,ASSKGTGGDQPQH
TRBV6-1,TRBJ1-4,ASSESRVKLF
TRBV5-4,TRBJ1-1,ASSPIQGTNTEAF
TRBV30,TRBJ2-7,AWSPETSSYEQY
TRBV4-1,TRBJ2-7,ASSLGRALAAEQY
TRBV9,TRBJ1-4,ASSPNRVEDEKLF
TRBV10-3,TRBJ2-1,AISELGQGDLMFSSYNEQF
TRBV5-6,TRBJ2-1,ASSFQLAGGNEQF
TRBV2,TRBJ1-4,ARGTNVYEKLF
TRBV7-9,TRBJ2-7,ASSLGGGEQY
TRBV13,TRBJ2-3,ASSLAGVTDTQY
TRBV6-5,TRBJ2-3,ASSYSSNSLDTQY
TRBV4-1,TRBJ1-3,ASSQVSKGDAGLDTIY
TRBV6-6,TRBJ1-5,ASSYRVTGADQPQH
TRBV10-3,TRBJ1-1,AISESAGTEAF
TRBV18,TRBJ1-1,ASSPTADMNTEAF
TRBV5-4,TRBJ2-7,ASSLGGLYEQY
TRBV7-2,TRBJ1-5,ASSLFGDRGYQPQH
TRBV5-1,TRBJ2-7,ASSLMEGGTLEQY
TRBV10-3,TRBJ1-5,AISPRQGVQPQH
TRBV2,TRBJ2-3,ASSVEGLNTDTQY
TRBV29-1,TRBJ1-2,SVRTAYGYT
TRBV6-5,TRBJ2-7,ASSFGGLKQY
TRBV9,TRBJ2-3,ASSVVPTGPSTDTQY
TRBV14,TRBJ2-1,ASSRRASGSYNEQF
TRBV6-1,TRBJ2-1,ASSARDSSNEQF
TRBV21-1,TRBJ2-1,ASSNIGNEQF
TRBV7-3,TRBJ1-5,AKQGSGNQPQH
TRBV5-1,TRBJ2-7,ASSLVQGPYEQY
TRBV30,TRBJ2-2,AFDYHTGELF